This T cell receptor (beta chain) was recovered during a study of regulatory T cells in long-lasting Graves disease (dated by TCRdb to the early 2020s). Regarding the study in general: In the newly diagnosed Graves' disease group, patients had been taking antithyroid drugs for less than 3 months. The study took place in China and was registered as a clinical trial. This study used TCR sequencing and RNA sequencing of peripheral blood to compare persistent Graves' disease patients against newly diagnosed Graves' disease patients. A total of 35 or so samples were covered by TCR sequencing, comprising 13 persistent and around 20 newly diagnosed Graves' disease patients. Points the paper makes about the study in general: Sequencing and analysis were restricted to the TCR beta chain. Compared with newly diagnosed patients, patients with persistent Graves' disease had lower TCR Shannon entropy and fewer highly expanded clones, which suggests clonal expansion. A larger number of public clonotypes was shared among persistent patients (approximately 2,600) than among newly diagnosed patients (roughly 970). The small sample size was acknowledged by the authors as a limitation that may reduce accuracy. Because the primary lesion, thyroid tissue, could not be accessed, the study looked at peripheral blood alone. Persistent disease showed preferential use of TRBV28, TRBJ1-2 and TRBJ2-5, whereas newly diagnosed disease favored TRBV20-1 and TRBJ2-1.

This clonotype has ten or more counts. Its antigen is still unknown. There are no base qualities to consult, and no much larger clone falls within one base. Receptors were amplified or captured by multiplex PCR. TCRdb names Illumina HiSeq 4000 as the instrument used. To build TCR beta libraries, CDR3 regions were amplified by Arm-PCR using iRepertoire HTBI primers. Before sequencing, the PCR products went through gel purification. The study's processing was this. A total of 62 TRBV and more than twelve TRBJ segments were identified across samples and were used for gene usage analysis of CDR3 amino acid clonotypes. COPE and FqMerger were used to merge the filtered high-quality paired reads into contigs. Contigs were aligned with BLAST to IMGT TRBV, TRBD and TRBJ reference genes, and CDR3 was defined per IMGT. Any clonotype with a frequency above 0.1% was classified as a highly expanded clone. Shannon entropy served as the measure of repertoire diversity, while the Gini coefficient captured V-J evenness. A clonotype was considered public if more than one individual shared it. Clones were called with MiXCR by TCRdb after fastp trimmed the public reads at Q25, and only in-frame beta chains were retained. Duplicate CDR3 protein sequences are folded into a single record with the most common DNA and genes. Here the V and J calls rest on TCRdb's processing, not on the authors' analysis. This sample lists more than 450,000 distinct CDR3 sequences; 15% to 20% were detected once. Roughly an eighth of the sample is in the top ten clones.

The time point label, as the study defines it: newly diagnosed GD, antithyroid drugs for less than 3 months. For both TCR sequencing and RNA sequencing, RNA was extracted from PBMCs using TRIzol. Graves' disease was diagnosed according to American Thyroid Association guidelines. Recruitment of patients was carried out at an endocrinology department in Xi'an, China. Each patient gave roughly 8.4 milliliters of peripheral blood, collected in an EDTA anticoagulant tube. Ficoll Paque Plus density gradient separation was used to isolate PBMCs, and no further T cell sorting was performed. An Agilent 2100 Bioanalyzer and agarose gel were used to assess RNA quality, and a NanoDrop 2000 was used to measure RNA concentration. As encoded in the germline V gene, CDR1 is MNHEY while CDR2 is SVGAGI. The CDR3 contains 17 residues, cysteine and phenylalanine counted. Left in the record is the CDR3 DNA by itself, 51 bases read in frame from the first base. Germline trimming: 2 bases from V, 4 bases from J; junction bases outside gene matches: 4.

These sequences were also reported in another study, on T cells in Graves' hyperthyroidism and ophthalmopathy. The second study's authors report: Graves' hyperthyroidism was defined as stable when no progression to ophthalmopathy occurred over 18 months of follow-up. Hyperthyroidism patients were aged 18 to 65 years and newly diagnosed, with disease duration of less than 2 months. Patients with uncontrolled infections, other autoimmune diseases, pregnancy or lactation were excluded. Diagnoses relied on clinical symptoms, serum thyroxine and TRAb, thyroid ultrasound and orbital computed tomography. The first round of RT-PCR for the TCR CDR3 was performed with the HTBI primer set and the Qiagen OneStep RT-PCR kit. Most expanded thyroid clonotypes (frequency above 0.001) were also detected in blood, a finding suggesting that blood repertoires may reflect thyroid immune responses. A 13 V-J signature model separated ophthalmopathy from stable hyperthyroidism, with around 91% sensitivity and about 81% specificity in cross-validation and 80%/75% in testing. In validation, progression to ophthalmopathy was predicted by the model with around 70% sensitivity and 72% to 85% specificity, a median of roughly 6 months before onset. TCR V-J signatures able to tell the groups apart were searched for in a discovery cohort of approximately 95 patients, of whom around 42 had Graves' ophthalmopathy and about 60 had stable Graves' hyperthyroidism. An independent validation cohort of under 20 hyperthyroidism patients and 17 patients who later progressed to ophthalmopathy tested prospective prediction of ophthalmopathy. The approximately 100 discovery patients were randomly split 7:3 into training and test sets. Thyroid tissue and blood T-cell repertoires from over 5 Graves' hyperthyroidism patients were also compared in the study. Once sampling was done, hyperthyroidism patients were given methimazole at a starting dose of 30 mg daily, whereas ophthalmopathy patients were given high-dose intravenous methylprednisolone. The libraries were constructed in a second round of multiplex PCR and then size-selected and purified. Sequencing of the libraries was done on an Illumina HiSeq2000 using paired-end 100 bp reads. SOAPnuke was used to process the raw data, removing reads that contained adapters or uncalled bases, had a mean Phred below 15, or lacked an exact match to the constant primer or identifier. COPE v1.2.5 was used to merge high-quality paired reads, and clonotypes were defined as unique nucleotide sequences. MiTCR v1.1 was used to align the clonotypes against IMGT TRBV, TRBD and TRBJ reference segments. The analysis included only V-J combinations with a frequency above 0.0001, which together covered over 98% of the repertoires. A TCS score was defined as the ratio between F50 (clonal expansion) and ExV (chaos), using BLOSUM62-based TCRdist between CDR3 peptides within each V-J. Welch's t-statistics and random forest reduced roughly 540 V-J features to roughly 13, which were used in a naive Bayes classifier (R e1071). Sample size was not statistically predetermined, and investigators were not blinded to group allocation. According to the paper, TCR Vbeta CDR3 sequencing was carried out on roughly 130 peripheral blood samples, which came from under 50 ophthalmopathy, around 74 hyperthyroidism and approximately 17 progressor patients.

The origin of this receptor is a middle-aged man with Graves disease. Donor details come from another sample of the same person, matched by shared clones. The chain couples TRBV6-5 to TRBJ2-2; 13 junctional bases match TRBD2. This material consisted of peripheral blood mononuclear cells (PBMCs), taken at new diagnosis, from a patient treated with antithyroid drugs. Read as DNA, the sequence is TGTGCCAGCAGTTACCGAACTAGCGGGAGGGCCACCGGGGAGCTGTTTTTT. This translates into CASSYRTSGRATGELFF.